These 9 T cell receptor beta chains originate from one sample sequenced in a study of cytomegalovirus exposure and HLA in healthy donors. PCR was performed using 60 Vbeta and 13 Jbeta primers. Clones were sequenced by immunoSEQ multiplex PCR, and TCRdb holds only the in-frame ones, with some missing. This table has 100,000 or so clones, around four fifths appearing once. What was sequenced was PBMCs. These receptor sequences come from a woman aged 40 to 50 in good health and CMV-seronegative.

This clone was counted only a few times. The V and J genes are TRBV5-6 and TRBJ2-5, with 10 bases identical to TRBD2. Germline V gene data show CDR1 as SGHDT and CDR2 as YYEEEE. V was clipped by 4 bases and J by 5 bases; unmatched bases: 8. CDR3 length: 15 amino acids. The CDR3 coding sequence is TGTGCCAGCAGCCCGGAACTAGCGGGGTCGGAGACCCAGTACTTC. Protein product: CASSPELAGSETQYF.

The V and J genes are TRBV7-9 and TRBJ2-2; perhaps TRBD1 as D (5 bases). CDR3 size: 13 residues. Germline loops: CDR1 SEHNR, CDR2 FQNEAQ (reference sequence). This CDR3 is CALSRADTGELFF. For the CDR3, the DNA is TGTGCTCTAAGCAGGGCGGACACCGGGGAGCTGTTTTTT.

The chain is built from TRBV18 and TRBJ1-2; 7 bases line up with TRBD1. CDR1 is KGHSH, CDR2 LQKENI, per germline. The CDR3 is made up of 15 amino acids. V lost 3 bases to trimming and J lost 5 bases; unmatched junction nucleotides: 9. In DNA form, the CDR3 reads TGTGCCAGCTCACCGAGGGGGCGTAGCTCTTATGGCTACACCTTC. Translating gives CASSPRGRSSYGYTF.

The chain employs TRBV11-2 and TRBJ2-7; D remains ambiguous. Trimming stripped 9 bases from V and 0 bases from J, with 9 bases between. This CDR3 is built from 12 residues. Germline V gives CDR1 SGHAT, CDR2 FQNNGV. The CDR3 spells CASDGASYEQYF. The DNA for the CDR3 is TGTGCCAGTGATGGAGCCTCCTACGAGCAGTACTTC.

This rearrangement joins TRBV5-1 to TRBJ1-1, with a possible D match to TRBD1 (5 bases). This CDR3 spans 13 amino acids. V was shortened by 2 bases and J by 8 bases, with 13 bases between the two germline ends. CDR1 SGHRS and CDR2 YFSETQ come from the germline V gene. The CDR3 nucleotides read TGCGCCAGCAGCTTTGGGGCCTTAGGGGAAGCTTTCTTT. This codes for CASSFGALGEAFF.

The rearrangement joins TRBV11-2 to TRBJ2-3; D is ambiguous. Germline CDR1 and CDR2: SGHAT and FQNNGV. The V and J ends lost 5 bases and 0 bases respectively, with 3 bases between them. This CDR3 is 12 amino acids long. The CDR3 region is CASSQSTDTQYF. Here the CDR3 DNA reads TGTGCCAGCAGCCAGAGCACAGATACGCAGTATTTT.

The gene calls are TRBV18 and TRBJ1-6, with TRBD1 as a possible D gene (5 bases). This CDR3 is 14 amino acids long. Trimming took 6 bases from V and 7 from J, leaving 13 bases between them. From germline, CDR1 is KGHSH and CDR2 LQKENI. The chain's CDR3 is CASSGRVLNSPLHF. CDR3 sequence (DNA): TGTGCCAGCTCTGGCAGGGTTTTGAATTCACCCCTCCACTTT. The complete variable domain, with remaining parts taken from reference TRBV18 and TRBJ1-6, reads NAGVMQNPRHLVRRRGQEARLRCSPMKGHSHVYWYRQLPEEGLKFMVYLQKENIIDESGMPKERFSAEFPKEGPSILRIQQVVRGDSAAYFCASSGRVLNSPLHFGNGTRLTVT.

This clone was seen once. The chain couples TRBV7-9 to TRBJ2-3, with 8 bases matching TRBD1. This CDR3 has 14 residues. The V gene's germline CDR1 is SEHNR and CDR2 FQNEAQ (reference sequence). The J segment lost 1 base and the V segment lost 7 bases, leaving 4 bases of the junction unmatched. The chain's CDR3 is CASIHRGGTDTQYF. The DNA of the CDR3 is TGTGCCAGCATCCACAGGGGGGGCACAGATACGCAGTATTTT. The full variable domain, in which reference TRBV7-9 and TRBJ2-3 provide the parts outside the CDR3, is DTGVSQNPRHKITKRGQNVTFRCDPISEHNRLYWYRQTLGQGPEFLTYFQNEAQLEKSRLLSDRFSAERPKGSFSTLEIQRTEQGDSAMYLCASIHRGGTDTQYFGPGTRLTVL.

The chain joins TRBV15 to TRBJ1-1; the match to TRBD1 covers 10 bases. The germline V gene encodes CDR1 LNHNV and CDR2 YYDKDF (reference sequence). This CDR3 spans 16 amino acids. J gave up 5 bases and V 1 base, and 7 bases lay outside the gene matches. CDR3 sequence: CATSRGRQGAWTEAFF. The CDR3 DNA reads TGTGCCACCAGCAGAGGCCGACAGGGGGCTTGGACTGAAGCTTTCTTT.